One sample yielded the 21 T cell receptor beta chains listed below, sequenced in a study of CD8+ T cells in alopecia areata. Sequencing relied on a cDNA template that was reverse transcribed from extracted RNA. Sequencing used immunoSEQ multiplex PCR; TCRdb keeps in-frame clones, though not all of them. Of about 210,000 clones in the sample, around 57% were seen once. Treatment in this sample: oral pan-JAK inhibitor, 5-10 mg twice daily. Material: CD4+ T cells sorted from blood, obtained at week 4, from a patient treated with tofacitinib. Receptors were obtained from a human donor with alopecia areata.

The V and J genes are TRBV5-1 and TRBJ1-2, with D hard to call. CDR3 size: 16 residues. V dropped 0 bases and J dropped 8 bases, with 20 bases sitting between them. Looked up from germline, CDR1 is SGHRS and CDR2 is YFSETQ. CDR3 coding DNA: TGCGCCAGCAGCTTGGATAGTACGGGAGGGATGAAGGGCTACACCTTC. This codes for CASSLDSTGGMKGYTF.

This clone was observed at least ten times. The CDR3 DNA reads TGTGCTAGTGGTTTACCGGGACACGGTGAAAAACTGTTTTTT. This gives the protein CASGLPGHGEKLFF. The chain combines TRBV12-5 with TRBJ1-4; D possibly corresponds to TRBD1 (6 bases). Germline V gene lookup returns CDR1 LGHNT and CDR2 FRNRAP. This CDR3 contains 14 residues. V lost 3 bases and J 7 bases, leaving 12 bases between the germline ends. Looking up the rest from reference TRBV12-5 and TRBJ1-4 gives the full variable domain: DARVTQTPRHKVTEMGQEVTMRCQPILGHNTVFWYRQTMMQGLELLAYFRNRAPLDDSGMPKDRFSAEMPDATLATLKIQPSEPRDSAVYFCASGLPGHGEKLFFGSGTQLSVL.

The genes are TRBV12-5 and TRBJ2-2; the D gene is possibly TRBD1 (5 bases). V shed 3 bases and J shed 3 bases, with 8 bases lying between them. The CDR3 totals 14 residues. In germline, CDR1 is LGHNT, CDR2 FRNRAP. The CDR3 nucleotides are TGTGCTAGTGGTTTTGGGGCGTACACCGGGGAGCTGTTTTTT. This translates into CASGFGAYTGELFF. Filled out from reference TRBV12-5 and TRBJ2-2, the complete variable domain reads DARVTQTPRHKVTEMGQEVTMRCQPILGHNTVFWYRQTMMQGLELLAYFRNRAPLDDSGMPKDRFSAEMPDATLATLKIQPSEPRDSAVYFCASGFGAYTGELFFGEGSRLTVL.

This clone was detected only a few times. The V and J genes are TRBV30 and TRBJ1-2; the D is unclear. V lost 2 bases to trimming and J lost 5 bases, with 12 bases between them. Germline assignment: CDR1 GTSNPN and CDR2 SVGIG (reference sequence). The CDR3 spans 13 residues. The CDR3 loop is CAWSRQVGYGYTF. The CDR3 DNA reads TGTGCCTGGAGTAGGCAGGTTGGGTATGGCTACACCTTC.

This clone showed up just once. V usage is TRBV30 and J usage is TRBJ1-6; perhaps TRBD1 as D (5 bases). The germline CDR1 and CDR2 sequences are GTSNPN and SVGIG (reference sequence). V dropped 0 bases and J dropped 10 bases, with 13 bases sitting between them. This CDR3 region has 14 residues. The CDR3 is CAWSVLRGDSPLHF. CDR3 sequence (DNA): TGTGCCTGGAGTGTACTAAGGGGCGACTCACCCCTCCACTTT.

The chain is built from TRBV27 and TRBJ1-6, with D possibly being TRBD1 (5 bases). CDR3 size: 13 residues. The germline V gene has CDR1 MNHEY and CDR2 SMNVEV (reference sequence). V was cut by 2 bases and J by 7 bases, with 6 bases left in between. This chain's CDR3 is CASSLGANSPLHF. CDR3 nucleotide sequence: TGTGCCAGCAGTTTAGGGGCCAATTCACCCCTCCACTTT.

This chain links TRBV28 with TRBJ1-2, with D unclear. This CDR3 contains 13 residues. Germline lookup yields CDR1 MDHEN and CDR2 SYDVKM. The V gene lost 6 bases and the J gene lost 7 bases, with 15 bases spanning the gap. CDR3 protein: CASRASGGLGYTF. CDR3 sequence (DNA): TGTGCCAGCAGAGCCTCGGGAGGACTTGGCTACACCTTC.

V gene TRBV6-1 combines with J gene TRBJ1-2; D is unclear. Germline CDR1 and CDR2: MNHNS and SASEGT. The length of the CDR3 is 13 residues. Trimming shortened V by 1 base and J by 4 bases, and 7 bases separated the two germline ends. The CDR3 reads CASSEEKLYGYTF. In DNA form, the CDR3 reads TGTGCCAGCAGTGAAGAGAAACTCTATGGCTACACCTTC.

In DNA, the CDR3 is TGTGCCAGCAGCGTAGAAGAGGGATCTAACTATGGCTACACCTTC. It codes for CASSVEEGSNYGYTF. V is TRBV9 and J is TRBJ1-2; unclear D gene. Germline CDR1 and CDR2: SGDLS and YYNGEE. The length of the CDR3 is 15 residues. The V end was cut by 0 bases, the J end by 0 bases, with 9 bases between.

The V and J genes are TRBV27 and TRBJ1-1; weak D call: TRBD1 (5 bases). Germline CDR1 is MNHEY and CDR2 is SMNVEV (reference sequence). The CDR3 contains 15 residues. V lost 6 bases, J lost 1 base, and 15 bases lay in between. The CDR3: CASSSWGRRNTEAFF. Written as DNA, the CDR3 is TGTGCCAGCAGCTCATGGGGGAGGAGGAACACTGAAGCTTTCTTT.

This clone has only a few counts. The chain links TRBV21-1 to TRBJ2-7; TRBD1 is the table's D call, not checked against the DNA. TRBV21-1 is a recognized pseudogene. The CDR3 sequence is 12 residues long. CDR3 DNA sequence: TGTGCCAGCCTGACAGGGCCCTACGAGCAGTACTTC. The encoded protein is CASLTGPYEQYF.

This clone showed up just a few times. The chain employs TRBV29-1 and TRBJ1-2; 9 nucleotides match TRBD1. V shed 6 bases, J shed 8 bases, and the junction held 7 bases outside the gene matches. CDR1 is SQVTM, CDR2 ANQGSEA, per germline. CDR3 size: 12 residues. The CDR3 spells CSVAQGARGYTF. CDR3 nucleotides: TGCAGCGTCGCACAGGGGGCGAGAGGCTACACCTTC.

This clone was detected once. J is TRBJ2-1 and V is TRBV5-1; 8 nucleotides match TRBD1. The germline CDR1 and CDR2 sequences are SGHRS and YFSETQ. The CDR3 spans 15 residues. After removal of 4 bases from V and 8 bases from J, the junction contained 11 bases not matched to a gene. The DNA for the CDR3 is TGCGCCAGCAGCCTGACAGGGGTAGGTGCGGATGAGCAGTTCTTC. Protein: CASSLTGVGADEQFF.

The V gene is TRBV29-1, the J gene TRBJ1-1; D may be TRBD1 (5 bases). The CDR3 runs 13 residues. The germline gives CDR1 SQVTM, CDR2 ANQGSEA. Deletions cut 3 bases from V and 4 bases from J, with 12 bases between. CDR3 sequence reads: CSVEIREGTEAFF. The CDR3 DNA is TGCAGCGTTGAGATCAGGGAGGGCACTGAAGCTTTCTTT.

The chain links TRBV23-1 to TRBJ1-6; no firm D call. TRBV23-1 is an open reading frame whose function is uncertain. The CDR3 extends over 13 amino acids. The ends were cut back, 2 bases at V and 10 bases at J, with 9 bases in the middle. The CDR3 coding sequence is TGCGCCAGCAGTCAAGGGAAGGAATCACCCCTCCACTTT. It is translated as CASSQGKESPLHF.

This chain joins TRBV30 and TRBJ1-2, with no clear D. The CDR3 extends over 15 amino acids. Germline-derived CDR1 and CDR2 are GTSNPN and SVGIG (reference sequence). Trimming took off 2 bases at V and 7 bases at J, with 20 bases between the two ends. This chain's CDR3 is CAWSKRGPILGGYTF. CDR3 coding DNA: TGTGCCTGGAGTAAGCGCGGACCGATACTGGGTGGCTACACCTTC.

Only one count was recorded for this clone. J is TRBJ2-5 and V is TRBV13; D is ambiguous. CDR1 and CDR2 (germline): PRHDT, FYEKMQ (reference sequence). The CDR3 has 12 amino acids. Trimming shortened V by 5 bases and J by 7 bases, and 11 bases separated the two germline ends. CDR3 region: CASSLARGTQYF. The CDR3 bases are TGTGCCAGCAGCCTCGCAAGAGGGACCCAGTACTTC. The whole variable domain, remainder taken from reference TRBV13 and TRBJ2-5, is AAGVIQSPRHLIKEKRETATLKCYPIPRHDTVYWYQQGPGQDPQFLISFYEKMQSDKGSIPDRFSAQQFSDYHSELNMSSLELGDSALYFCASSLARGTQYFGPGTRLLVL.

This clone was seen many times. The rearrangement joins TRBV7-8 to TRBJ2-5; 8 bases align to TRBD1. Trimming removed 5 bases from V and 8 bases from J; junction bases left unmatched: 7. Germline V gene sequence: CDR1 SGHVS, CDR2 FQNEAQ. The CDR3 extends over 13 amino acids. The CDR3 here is CASSPSTGETQYF. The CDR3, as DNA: TGTGCCAGCAGCCCCTCGACAGGGGAAACCCAGTACTTC.

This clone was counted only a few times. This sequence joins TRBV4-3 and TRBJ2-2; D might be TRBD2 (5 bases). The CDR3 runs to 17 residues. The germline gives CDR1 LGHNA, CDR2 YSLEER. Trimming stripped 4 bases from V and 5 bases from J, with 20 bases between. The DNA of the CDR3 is TGCGCCAGCAGCCGTGAGGGAGCAGGATTTAGGACCGGGGAGCTGTTTTTT. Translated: CASSREGAGFRTGELFF.

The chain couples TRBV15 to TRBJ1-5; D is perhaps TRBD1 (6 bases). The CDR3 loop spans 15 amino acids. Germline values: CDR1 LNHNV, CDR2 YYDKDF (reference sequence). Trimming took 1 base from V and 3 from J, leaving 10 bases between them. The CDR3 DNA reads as TGTGCCACCAGCAGAGTCGCAGGGGACAATCAGCCCCAGCATTTT. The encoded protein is CATSRVAGDNQPQHF.

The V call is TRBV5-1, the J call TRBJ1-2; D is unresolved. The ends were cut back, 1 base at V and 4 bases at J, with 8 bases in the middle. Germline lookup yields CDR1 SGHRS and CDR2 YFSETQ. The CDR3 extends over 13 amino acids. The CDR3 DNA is TGCGCCAGCAGCTTGCCGGGGAGCTATGGCTACACCTTC. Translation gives CASSLPGSYGYTF.